This T cell receptor beta chain was documented in a study of blood T cell repertoires in COVID-19. Trimming cost V 3 bases and J 2 bases, with 11 bases left between them. Germline V gene lookup returns CDR1 LNHDA and CDR2 SQIVND (reference sequence). This CDR3 has 16 residues. Profiled with immunoSEQ multiplex PCR; TCRdb holds only in-frame clones, not every one. Found here are some 250,000 clones, around 90% of them singletons; the top ten hold roughly 5.6%. The clonotype originates from an older woman with COVID-19, enrolled during active disease. Input material: peripheral blood. This chain connects TRBV19 to TRBJ2-6; D ambiguous. The CDR3 DNA is TGTGCCAGTAGTATCCCGCAGGCCCCTGGGGCCAACGTCCTGACTTTC. Protein sequence: CASSIPQAPGANVLTF.